This TCR beta chain was captured in a study of T cell responses to AZD1222 COVID-19 vaccine. Study-wide results and limits: Seropositive AZD1222 recipients at baseline numbered only five or six. Scientists sampled the repertoires only once the peak T cell response had passed. Reports indicate that nearly half of spike-specific TCRs are directed at unmutated variant regions.

Sequencing was performed with immunoSEQ multiplex PCR; in TCRdb, only in-frame clones are kept and a portion is missing. In the table there are about 24,000 clones, around 86% of which are singletons. On this clone: Its antigen remains unidentified. This CDR3 is also generated by other DNA sequences in the sample.

Deletions cut 5 bases from V and 0 bases from J, with 10 bases between. The CDR3 has 14 residues. Germline V lookup: CDR1 SNHLY, CDR2 FYNNEI. The genes are TRBV2 and TRBJ1-1, with D unclear. Sequencing used peripheral blood, obtained 28 days after the second AZD1222 dose. The clonotype was recovered from an adult who received the AZD1222 COVID-19 vaccine. The CDR3 DNA follows: TGTGCCAGCAGTCTCGACGGTTTGAACACTGAAGCTTTCTTT. It translates to CASSLDGLNTEAFF.